This T cell receptor (beta chain) is drawn from a study of breast tumors, draining lymph nodes, adjacent tissues. The CDR3 is 13 amino acids. Per the germline V gene, CDR1 is SGHKS and CDR2 is YYEKEE (reference sequence). Trimming shortened V by 1 base and J by 4 bases, and 8 bases separated the two germline ends. TCRdb itself ran the multiplex PCR reads through MiXCR, one entry per CDR3 protein. This sample has approximately 52,000 distinct CDR3 sequences, with roughly 39% found just once. This clonotype was seen repeatedly, ten times or more. This TCR derives from a female donor with breast cancer. Some clones in this sample may be carry-over from other donors' samples. The chain has TRBV5-5 and TRBJ1-1; TRBD1 is a possible D gene (6 bases). Specimen: breast tumor tissue. The CDR3 bases are TGTGCCAGCAGCTTGTCGACAGGCACTGAAGCTTTCTTT. Amino acid sequence: CASSLSTGTEAFF.